The rows below give T cell receptor beta chains drawn from one sample of a study of regulatory T cells in long-lasting Graves disease. One entry per CDR3 protein, called by TCRdb with MiXCR from the multiplex PCR reads. The table shows around 300,000 distinct CDR3 sequences, with under 25% occurring only once. Source: peripheral blood mononuclear cells (PBMCs), taken when the disease was refractory, from a patient treated with antithyroid drugs. The receptors here all came from a female donor with Graves disease. The CDR3 runs from the conserved cysteine through the conserved F or W. The D gene is left open where the match is weak. Clone size appears in some rows only: once, few, many, or a class for an expanded clone.

clone_size | j_call | v_call | d_call | cdr3_nt | cdr3_aa
. | TRBJ1-5 | TRBV7-2 | TRBD1 | TGTGCCAGCAGCCCGACAGGGGGCAGCCAGCCCCAGCATTTT | CASSPTGGSQPQHF
many | TRBJ2-5 | TRBV2 | . | TGTGCCGCCAAACTGACGGGGCCGGGGACCCAGTACTTC | CAAKLTGPGTQYF
few | TRBJ1-2 | TRBV5-1 | TRBD1 | TGCGCCAGCAGCAACCCTCGGACAGGGGACAACTATGGCTACACCTTC | CASSNPRTGDNYGYTF
many | TRBJ1-1 | TRBV10-2 | . | TGCGCCAGCGGTGGGATTTCGAACACTGAAGCTTTCTTT | CASGGISNTEAFF
. | TRBJ2-7 | TRBV20-1 | TRBD2 | TGCAGTGCTTTTGCGGGAGGGCCGGGTGAGCAGTACTTC | CSAFAGGPGEQYF
few | TRBJ2-7 | TRBV29-1 | . | TGCAGCGTTGATTGGGCGAAAGGGGACGAGCAGTACTTC | CSVDWAKGDEQYF
many | TRBJ2-7 | TRBV6-2/TRBV6-3 | . | TGTGCCAGCAGTCGGGAGTCCCTGTACGAGCAGTACTTC | CASSRESLYEQYF
many | TRBJ2-7 | TRBV30 | . | TGTGCCTGGAGTGGTGGGAAGGCCTACGAGCAGTACTTC | CAWSGGKAYEQYF
. | TRBJ2-7 | TRBV9 | . | TGTGCCAGCAGCGTAGTCGGGGGAGGGGGCAAGCAGTACTTC | CASSVVGGGGKQYF
many | TRBJ2-1 | TRBV7-8 | . | TGTGCCAGCAGCAGAACGACGGGTCGAAACAATGAGCAGTTCTTC | CASSRTTGRNNEQFF
many | TRBJ2-7 | TRBV7-2 | . | TGTGCCAGCAGCTTAAGCGGGGGACAGAACTACGAGCAGTACTTC | CASSLSGGQNYEQYF
. | TRBJ2-7 | TRBV20-1 | . | TGCAGTGCTAACCCGGCCCGGCCCCCCTCCTACGAGCAGTACTTC | CSANPARPPSYEQYF
many | TRBJ2-7 | TRBV5-1 | TRBD1 | TGCGCCAGCAGCCCTCGACAGGGGACGAGCGAGCAGTACTTC | CASSPRQGTSEQYF
. | TRBJ2-2 | TRBV15 | . | TGTGCCACCAGCACGGACACCGGGGAGCTGTTTTTT | CATSTDTGELFF
few | TRBJ2-7 | TRBV7-8 | TRBD2 | TGTGCCAGCAGCCCCCGGACTAGCGGGACCTTCACCTACGAGCAGTACTTC | CASSPRTSGTFTYEQYF
. | TRBJ2-3 | TRBV11-2 | TRBD2 | TGTGCCAGCAGCCGAGGACTAGCGACAACAGATACGCAGTATTTT | CASSRGLATTDTQYF
. | TRBJ1-3 | TRBV27 | . | TGTGCCAGCAGTTCCCCGGGTTCTGGAAACACCATATATTTT | CASSSPGSGNTIYF
. | TRBJ2-7 | TRBV4-3 | TRBD1 | TGCGCCAGCAGCCAAGACAGGGGGCCCTACTACGAGCAGTACTTC | CASSQDRGPYYEQYF
many | TRBJ2-5 | TRBV20-1 | . | TGCAGTGCTAGAGATCGGCTAGCGTACCAAGAGACCCAGTACTTC | CSARDRLAYQETQYF
many | TRBJ2-2 | TRBV27 | TRBD2 | TGTGCCAGCAGTTTAAAGGGCGCGGGGGTCACCGGGGAGCTGTTTTTT | CASSLKGAGVTGELFF
few | TRBJ1-2 | TRBV7-2 | . | TGTGCCAGCAGCTTAGGCCCGGGGAGGGAGGTCTATGGCTACACCTTC | CASSLGPGREVYGYTF
many | TRBJ2-7 | TRBV19 | TRBD2 | TGTGCCAGTAGTTCATCCTCTAGCGGGAGGGCCGGGGAGCAGTACTTC | CASSSSSSGRAGEQYF
many | TRBJ1-2 | TRBV12-3/TRBV12-4 | TRBD1 | TGTGCCAGCAGTAGACAGGGGCCTTATGGCTACACCTTC | CASSRQGPYGYTF
many | TRBJ2-7 | TRBV7-2 | TRBD2 | TGTGCCAGCAGCTTAGTGGGACTAGCGGGAGGGGAGCAGTACTTC | CASSLVGLAGGEQYF
many | TRBJ2-7 | TRBV20-1 | TRBD2 | TGCAGTGCCAAAGGGTCTAGCGGTACTTCCTACGAGCAGTACTTC | CSAKGSSGTSYEQYF
few | TRBJ2-2 | TRBV2 | . | TGTGCCAGCAAGCCCGAACCGAACACCGGGGAGCTGTTTTTT | CASKPEPNTGELFF
few | TRBJ2-5 | TRBV20-1 | TRBD2 | TGCAGTGCTAGAGTCCGGGCTAGCGGGATGGGGACCCAGTACTTC | CSARVRASGMGTQYF
few | TRBJ2-7 | TRBV28 | TRBD1 | TGTGCCAGCAGTCCGGACGGGACAGCATCTGTGTACGAGCAGTACTTC | CASSPDGTASVYEQYF
few | TRBJ2-5 | TRBV7-2 | . | TGTGCCAGCAGCTTCCCAGGGGAAAAGACCCAGTACTTC | CASSFPGEKTQYF
. | TRBJ2-7 | TRBV4-3 | . | TGCGCCAGCAGCCAGGGGGTATCGCCTACCTACGAGCAGTACTTC | CASSQGVSPTYEQYF
few | TRBJ1-5 | TRBV28 | . | TGTGCCAGCACCCGACTTGTAGGTCAGCCCCAGCATTTT | CASTRLVGQPQHF
. | TRBJ1-1 | TRBV11-2 | . | TGTGCCAGCAGCTCAATACTCTACAGTTTGAACACTGAAGCTTTCTTT | CASSSILYSLNTEAFF
. | TRBJ1-4 | TRBV5-5 | . | TGTGCCAGCAGCTTGCCCTCGCCCGGGCAGAAGTCTGAAAAACTGTTTTTT | CASSLPSPGQKSEKLFF
many | TRBJ2-7 | TRBV20-1 | TRBD1 | TGCAGTGCTTATGACAGGGGTGAAGAGCAGTACTTC | CSAYDRGEEQYF
many | TRBJ1-2 | TRBV29-1 | . | TGCAGCGTGCTCCGGGGAGGATACCCCTATGGCTACACCTTC | CSVLRGGYPYGYTF
. | TRBJ2-1 | TRBV7-8 | . | TGTGCCAGCAGCTTAGGGCACGATGAGCAGTTCTTC | CASSLGHDEQFF
many | TRBJ1-5 | TRBV2 | . | TGTGCCAGCAGTGAAGCGGCAGGTTCAGCACCTAGCAATCAGCCCCAGCATTTT | CASSEAAGSAPSNQPQHF
. | TRBJ2-5 | TRBV7-7 | TRBD1 | TGTGCTAGCAGCTCTACCACAGGGGGCCGTGAGACCCAGTACTTC | CASSSTTGGRETQYF
many | TRBJ2-5 | TRBV6-1 | TRBD1 | TGTGCCAGCAGCTTGACAGGGACGGTGGAGACCCAGTACTTC | CASSLTGTVETQYF
. | TRBJ1-1 | TRBV2 | . | TGTGCCAGCAGTGACCTAGGACGGAAGAACACTGAAGCTTTCTTT | CASSDLGRKNTEAFF
few | TRBJ2-7 | TRBV5-1 | TRBD2 | TGCGCCAGCAGCTTGGGGACTAGCGGGAAATACGAGCAGTACTTC | CASSLGTSGKYEQYF
few | TRBJ1-5 | TRBV6-1 | TRBD1 | TGTGCCAGCAGTCGACTTTTGCTCCGGGACAGGTCCCACCCCACAGGACAGCCCCAGCATTTT | CASSRLLLRDRSHPTGQPQHF
. | TRBJ1-1 | TRBV7-2 | . | TGTGCCAGCAGCCCGGGCCTCCCCCTGAACACTGAAGCTTTCTTT | CASSPGLPLNTEAFF
. | TRBJ1-2 | TRBV30 | . | TGTGCCTGGAGTGTAGCCCACTCCAGTGGCTACACCTTC | CAWSVAHSSGYTF